This T cell receptor beta chain appears in the sequencing data of a study of blood T cells in healthy people across ages. Overall study context: Template switching caught about one barcoded beta molecule for each two T cells. General study findings and limits: There was a strong correlation between TCR beta diversity and naive T cell percentage.

A remark on this clonotype: The antigen is unknown.

With a J-beta primer mix and a sample-barcoded 5' primer, a second PCR ran about 7 to 12 cycles. Sequencing recovered at least 3 million CDR3-containing paired-end reads from each sample. TCRdb used MiXCR to reprocess the 5' RACE reads, holding one entry per CDR3 protein. The data contain about 1.1 million distinct CDR3 sequences, more than 30% of them singletons. CDR1 and CDR2 from the germline V gene are SGHAT and FQNNGV. The CDR3 is 14 amino acids. V lost 1 base and J 3 bases, leaving 8 bases between the germline ends. The TCR sequence derives from a man aged 18 to 35 in good health. The sample taken for sequencing was blood. The V gene is TRBV11-2, the J gene TRBJ2-3; D uncertain. CDR3 DNA sequence: TGTGCCAGCAGCTTAGGCAAAGAGACAGATACGCAGTATTTT. This codes for CASSLGKETDTQYF.